Sequencing of this TCR beta chain was carried out in a study of cytomegalovirus exposure and HLA in healthy donors. Study background: In a previous analysis, approximately 110 million unique TCR beta sequences were found from 150 million to 200 million T cells. Counted in an early data release were roughly 87 million unique TCRs from HLA-typed donors. Study-wide results and limits: A later analysis found most CMV-associated TCR beta chains apparently HLA-restricted.

Worth noting for this clone: Its matching antigen is unknown.

The PCR employed 60 Vbeta primers together with 13 Jbeta primers. Produced via immunoSEQ multiplex PCR; TCRdb's table is partial and in-frame only. This specimen shows under 45,000 clones; the ten leading clones hold 3.5% to 4%. Germline loops: CDR1 LNHDA, CDR2 SQIVND (reference sequence). CDR3 size: 17 residues. Trimming removed 1 base from V and 9 bases from J, with 22 bases in between. The rearrangement uses TRBV19 and TRBJ2-1; perhaps TRBD1 as D (7 bases). The source is a male donor in good health and CMV-seronegative. The sequenced sample was PBMCs. CDR3 region: CASSIAQGDSPLGEQFF. CDR3 in DNA: TGTGCCAGTAGTATAGCCCAGGGGGACTCCCCGTTGGGTGAGCAGTTCTTC.